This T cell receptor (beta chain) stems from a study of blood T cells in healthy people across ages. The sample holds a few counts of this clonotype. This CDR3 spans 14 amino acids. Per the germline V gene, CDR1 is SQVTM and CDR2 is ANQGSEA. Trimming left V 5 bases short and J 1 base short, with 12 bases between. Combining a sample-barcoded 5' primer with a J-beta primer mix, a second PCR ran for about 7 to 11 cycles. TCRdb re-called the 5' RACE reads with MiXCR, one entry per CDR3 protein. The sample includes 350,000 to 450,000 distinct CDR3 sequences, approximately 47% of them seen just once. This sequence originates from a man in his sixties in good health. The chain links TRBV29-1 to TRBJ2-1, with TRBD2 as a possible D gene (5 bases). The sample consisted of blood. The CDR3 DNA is TGCAGCGTTCGGCTAGCCCTTTCCTACAATGAGCAGTTCTTC. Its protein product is CSVRLALSYNEQFF.